These T cell receptor beta chains were read from a single sample in a study of T-cell reconstitution after alpha-beta-depleted transplantation in children. TCRdb reanalysed the PCR reads using MiXCR and keeps one entry per CDR3 protein. Found here are around 600,000 distinct CDR3 sequences, 15% to 20% of them singletons; the top ten hold over 0.95%. The starting material was PBMCs from the stem cell graft donor, obtained from the stem cell graft. All receptors come from a human donor who donated a stem cell graft to a child with acute myeloid leukemia. Both conserved end residues are part of each CDR3. D genes are given only for firm matches. Expanded clones are given a class, and other clones once, few, many or no size at all.

d_call	v_call	cdr3_length	j_call	clone_size	cdr3_nt	cdr3_aa
.	TRBV7-9	14	TRBJ2-5	.	TGTGCCAGCAGCCCCGCGCCGGGCCAAGAGACCCAGTACTTC	CASSPAPGQETQYF
TRBD2	TRBV4-3	16	TRBJ2-1	.	TGCGCCAGCAGCCAAGATCAGCTAGCGGGGAGGAATGAGCAGTTCTTC	CASSQDQLAGRNEQFF
.	TRBV6-5	13	TRBJ1-1	many	TGTGCCAGCAGTTACCTGGACTTAACTGAAGCTTTCTTT	CASSYLDLTEAFF
.	TRBV18	14	TRBJ2-7	few	TGTGCCAGCTCACCTGGGTCCGTTTCCTACGAGCAGTACTTC	CASSPGSVSYEQYF
.	TRBV20-1	13	TRBJ2-7	many	TGCAGTGCTGCCGGACAGATCTCCTACGAGCAGTACTTC	CSAAGQISYEQYF
.	TRBV20-1	17	TRBJ1-4	.	TGCAGTGCTAGAGATCAGATGAGTCGGGAGACAAGGGAAAAACTGTTTTTT	CSARDQMSRETREKLFF
.	TRBV7-2	12	TRBJ2-7	many	TGTGCCAGCAGCTATTCACTGGGCGAGCAGTACTTC	CASSYSLGEQYF
TRBD1	TRBV20-1	17	TRBJ1-6	.	TGCTGTGCTAGAGGGCCCAATCCGGGACAGGGGGCTTCACCCCTCCACTTT	CCARGPNPGQGASPLHF
.	TRBV20-1	11	TRBJ2-7	many	TGCAGTGCTAGGAGCTCCTACGAGCAGTACTTC	CSARSSYEQYF
TRBD1	TRBV12-3/TRBV12-4	15	TRBJ2-7	.	TGTGCCAGCAAGATAAGCCGGGACAGCTCCTACGAGCAGTACTTC	CASKISRDSSYEQYF
TRBD1	TRBV18	14	TRBJ2-7	few	TGTGCCAGCTCACAAGACAGGGAATCCTACGAGCAGTACTTC	CASSQDRESYEQYF
.	TRBV7-9	16	TRBJ2-7	.	TGTGCCAGCAGCTCGCGAACAGATGGGGCTTCCTACGAGCAGTACTTC	CASSSRTDGASYEQYF
.	TRBV15	15	TRBJ1-2	.	TGTGCCACCAGCAGAGATCAAGGGGCACGGTATGGCTACACCTTC	CATSRDQGARYGYTF
.	TRBV7-2	15	TRBJ2-3	few	TGTGCCAGCAGCTTAGAAACAGGGTACACAGATACGCAGTATTTT	CASSLETGYTDTQYF
.	TRBV7-2	14	TRBJ1-2	once	TGTGCCAGCAGCTCCCCTTTTGACCCCTATGGCTACACCTTC	CASSSPFDPYGYTF
.	TRBV11-2	13	TRBJ1-5	.	TGTGCCAGCAGCCCAAGCCCCGGGGAGCCCCAGCATTTT	CASSPSPGEPQHF
TRBD2	TRBV6-1	18	TRBJ2-1	few	TGTGCCAGCAGTGATCCCCCCTACTTGGCGGGGGGGCACAATGAGCAGTTCTTC	CASSDPPYLAGGHNEQFF
.	TRBV19	14	TRBJ2-1	.	TGTGCCAGCCATGACAGGAACTCCTACAATGAGCAGTTCTTC	CASHDRNSYNEQFF
.	TRBV7-3	17	TRBJ2-5	few	TGTGCCAGCAGCTTAACGCCGGGTACCCCTAGTTGGGAGACCCAGTACTTC	CASSLTPGTPSWETQYF
TRBD1	TRBV12-3/TRBV12-4	13	TRBJ1-2	many	TGTGCCAGCAGCAACGACAGGGCGAAGGGCTACACCTTC	CASSNDRAKGYTF
TRBD1	TRBV20-1	12	TRBJ1-2	many	TGCAGTGCTGGGACAGGAAACTATGGCTACACCTTC	CSAGTGNYGYTF
.	TRBV20-1	13	TRBJ1-6	few	TGCAGTGCATGGAGGGCCTATAATTCACCCCTCCACTTT	CSAWRAYNSPLHF
.	TRBV30	12	TRBJ2-3	.	TGTGCCTGGAGCACGACAGTGTGGACGCAGTATTTT	CAWSTTVWTQYF
TRBD2	TRBV29-1	15	TRBJ2-5	many	TGCAGCGTTCTTCGACTAGCGGGGAACCAAGAGACCCAGTACTTC	CSVLRLAGNQETQYF
.	TRBV12-3/TRBV12-4	13	TRBJ1-6	few	TGTGCCAGCAGTTCGGACCGGGTGTCACCCCTCCACTTT	CASSSDRVSPLHF
.	TRBV5-4	13	TRBJ2-1	few	TGTGCCGGGGTGGGGGGAGACTACAATGAGCAGTTCTTC	CAGVGGDYNEQFF
.	TRBV12-3/TRBV12-4	16	TRBJ2-3	.	TGTGCCAGCGGCATAGGCAACGGGGAACACACAGATACGCAGTATTTT	CASGIGNGEHTDTQYF
.	TRBV6-2/TRBV6-3	15	TRBJ1-5	.	TGTGCCAGCAGGATACTAGACGGCAGCAATCAGCCCCAGCATTTT	CASRILDGSNQPQHF
TRBD1	TRBV12-3/TRBV12-4	13	TRBJ1-2	few	TGTGCCAGCACCACACAGGGGGCCATTGGCTACACCTTC	CASTTQGAIGYTF
.	TRBV18	13	TRBJ2-7	few	TGTGCCAGCTCACCACCGCTAGGGTACGAGCAGTACTTC	CASSPPLGYEQYF
.	TRBV6-2/TRBV6-3	14	TRBJ2-7	.	TGTGCCAGCAGTTACTCGGGTAGTCCCAACGAGCAGTACTTC	CASSYSGSPNEQYF
.	TRBV7-2	14	TRBJ1-1	.	TGTGCCAGCAGCTTAAAAGCGGGGATCACTGAAGCTTTCTTT	CASSLKAGITEAFF
.	TRBV12-3/TRBV12-4	14	TRBJ2-3	.	TGTGCCAGCAGTTCTAACGATCTCCCAGATACGCAGTATTTT	CASSSNDLPDTQYF
.	TRBV10-3	16	TRBJ1-2	many	TGTGCCATCAGTGAGGATACCAGGATCACTAACTATGGCTACACCTTC	CAISEDTRITNYGYTF
.	TRBV4-1	13	TRBJ2-1	many	TGCGCCAGCAGCCAAGTTTCAGGGGTTGAGCAGTTCTTC	CASSQVSGVEQFF
.	TRBV15	16	TRBJ2-3	.	TGTGCCACCAGTACAGTCCAGACTATTTACACAGATACGCAGTATTTT	CATSTVQTIYTDTQYF
.	TRBV15	16	TRBJ1-2	few	TGTGCCACCAGCAGAGAGGTCGCCAGATCCTCCTATGGCTACACCTTC	CATSREVARSSYGYTF
.	TRBV4-3	14	TRBJ2-1	.	TGCGCCAGCAGCCAAGATAGGGCGGAGGGGCATCAGGCATTC	CASSQDRAEGHQAF
TRBD1	TRBV29-1	13	TRBJ1-4	many	TGCAGCGGTTCGACAGGGACTAATGAAAAACTGTTTTTT	CSGSTGTNEKLFF
.	TRBV20-1	16	TRBJ1-6	many	TGCAGTGCTAGAGATTGGCAGGGAGGGGAAAATTCACCCCTCCACTTT	CSARDWQGGENSPLHF
TRBD2	TRBV20-1	18	TRBJ2-3	.	TGCAGTGCCGACTCCGCTCTAGCGGGGGACTCTAGCACAGATACGCAGTATTTT	CSADSALAGDSSTDTQYF
.	TRBV12-3/TRBV12-4	13	TRBJ2-5	many	TGTGCCAGCAGTTCCCCGACAGTAGAGACCCAGTACTTC	CASSSPTVETQYF
.	TRBV4-1	14	TRBJ1-1	many	TGCGCCAGCAGCCAAGTGGCCAGGAACACTGAAGCTTTCTTT	CASSQVARNTEAFF
.	TRBV27	15	TRBJ2-6	many	TGTGCCAGCAGTCGTACACTAACTGGGGCCAACGTCCTGACTTTC	CASSRTLTGANVLTF
TRBD1	TRBV20-1	13	TRBJ2-5	many	TGCAGTGCTTGGCACAGGGGGCGAGAGACCCAGTACTTC	CSAWHRGRETQYF
.	TRBV5-5	14	TRBJ1-1	few	TGTGCCAGCAGCCTGGGGGGCGCGTACACTGAAGCTTTCTTT	CASSLGGAYTEAFF
.	TRBV5-6	17	TRBJ1-5	once	TGTGCCAGCAGCTTACCTAAAACTAGCGGGAGCACAGATACGCAGCATTTT	CASSLPKTSGSTDTQHF
.	TRBV20-1	14	TRBJ1-1	many	TGCAGTGCTACCGAAAAACCCGGGCGGACTGAAGCTTTCTTT	CSATEKPGRTEAFF
.	TRBV20-1	16	TRBJ1-5	many	TGCAGTGCCTCTTTGGACGGAGGATATAGCAATCAGCCCCAGCATTTT	CSASLDGGYSNQPQHF
TRBD1	TRBV15	16	TRBJ2-5	.	TGTGCCACCAGCACTGACCGGGACAGGGGGCTAAGGACCCAGTACTTC	CATSTDRDRGLRTQYF
.	TRBV20-1	12	TRBJ2-5	.	TGCAGTGCTAGGCCAGGGGAAGAGACCCAGTACTTC	CSARPGEETQYF
.	TRBV12-3/TRBV12-4	15	TRBJ1-5	many	TGTGCCAGCAGTTTAGGTCCACGCCAACAACAGCCCCAGCATTTT	CASSLGPRQQQPQHF
.	TRBV12-3/TRBV12-4	12	TRBJ2-6	few	TGTGCCCTCGGAGCCGGGGCCAACGTCCTGACTTTC	CALGAGANVLTF
.	TRBV7-9	14	TRBJ1-1	few	TGTGCCAGCAGCTTTGCGGACATGAACACTGAAGCTTTCTTT	CASSFADMNTEAFF
.	TRBV10-3	17	TRBJ2-4	.	TGTGCCATCAGTGAGATCAGTGGACGGTCAGCCAAAAACATTCAGTACTTC	CAISEISGRSAKNIQYF
TRBD2	TRBV9	14	TRBJ2-7	many	TGTGCCAGCAGCGGCGGGGGGACCACCTACGAGCAGTACTTC	CASSGGGTTYEQYF
.	TRBV15	15	TRBJ2-3	few	TGTGCCACCAGCAGAGCTTCGGAGCCCACAGATACGCAGTATTTT	CATSRASEPTDTQYF
.	TRBV20-1	12	TRBJ2-7	many	TGCAGTGCTGACGACAGACTCTACGAGCAGTACTTC	CSADDRLYEQYF
.	TRBV20-1	11	TRBJ1-2	many	TGCAGTGCGTTAAACAGGGATGGCTACACCTTC	CSALNRDGYTF